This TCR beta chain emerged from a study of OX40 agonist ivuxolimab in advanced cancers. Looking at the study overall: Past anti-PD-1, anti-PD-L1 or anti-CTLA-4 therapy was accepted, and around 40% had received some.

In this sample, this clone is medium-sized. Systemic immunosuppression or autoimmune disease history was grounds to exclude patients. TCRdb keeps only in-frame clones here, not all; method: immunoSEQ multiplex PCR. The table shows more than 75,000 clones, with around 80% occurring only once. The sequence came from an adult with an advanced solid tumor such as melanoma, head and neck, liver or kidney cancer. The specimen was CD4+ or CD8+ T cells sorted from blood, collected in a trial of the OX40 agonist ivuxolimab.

The CDR3 loop is CAWTPTHSTNNYGYTF. For the CDR3, the DNA is TGTGCCTGGACTCCCACCCACAGCACAAATAACTATGGCTACACCTTC. This chain connects TRBV30 to TRBJ1-2, with no clear D. Deletions cut 4 bases from V and 1 base from J, with 19 bases between. Germline V gives CDR1 GTSNPN, CDR2 SVGIG (reference sequence). The CDR3 spans 16 residues.